This is a list of T cell receptor beta chains from one sample in a study of post-analysis software for immune sequencing data. TCRdb analysed the PCR reads with MiXCR anew, one entry per CDR3 protein. The sample has roughly 410,000 distinct CDR3 sequences; 30% to 45% are singletons. The sample was blood. Receptors were obtained from a girl between 10 and 17 years old with multiple sclerosis. Both conserved end residues are part of each CDR3. A D gene is named only where the DNA matches it firmly. Size is stated for part of the rows, as once, few or many counts, or as a class when the clone is expanded.

V	size	length	J	D	DNA	CDR3
TRBV7-6	few	18	TRBJ2-1	NA	TGTGCCAGCAGCTTAACTAGTTTCGCCCGAAGCTCCTACAATGAGCAGTTCTTC	CASSLTSFARSSYNEQFF
TRBV20-1	NA	13	TRBJ2-7	NA	TGCAGTGCTAGAAACTGGGGGTCCTACGAGCAGTACTTC	CSARNWGSYEQYF
TRBV27	NA	14	TRBJ2-3	TRBD1	TGTGCCAGCAGGGCAGGGGGCGCGTATGATACGCAGTATTTT	CASRAGGAYDTQYF
TRBV12-3/TRBV12-4	NA	16	TRBJ1-5	NA	TGTGCCAGCAGTTTAAGGGCAGCGGCGGGGAAACAGCCCCAGCATTTT	CASSLRAAAGKQPQHF
TRBV4-2	NA	15	TRBJ2-4	TRBD1	TGTGCCAGCGGCGGACAGGGGATAGCCAAAATCATTCAGTACTTC	CASGGQGIAKIIQYF
TRBV20-1	NA	14	TRBJ2-7	TRBD2	TGCAGTGCTAGAGATCGGGACTACTCTTACGAGCAGTACTTC	CSARDRDYSYEQYF
TRBV24-1	few	13	TRBJ2-3	NA	TGTGCCACCAGTGCAGGGAGCACAGATACGCAGTATTTT	CATSAGSTDTQYF
TRBV6-1	NA	15	TRBJ2-5	TRBD1	TGTGCCAGCTCTAAGACGTTTGACAGGGACGAGACCCAGTACTTC	CASSKTFDRDETQYF
TRBV20-1	few	12	TRBJ2-5	NA	TGCAGTGCTAGTCGAGCGGGAGAGACCCAGTACTTC	CSASRAGETQYF
TRBV7-2	NA	14	TRBJ1-1	NA	TGTGCCAGCAGCTTATTGGCCGGGAACACTGAAGCTTTCTTT	CASSLLAGNTEAFF
TRBV5-1	NA	16	TRBJ1-1	TRBD1	TGCGCCAGCAGCGACGGACAGGAAGGGTTATTCACTGAAGCTTTCTTT	CASSDGQEGLFTEAFF
TRBV4-2	many	16	TRBJ2-5	NA	TGTGCCAGCAGCCAAGCGTCAGGGATAGGTGGAGAGACCCAGTACTTC	CASSQASGIGGETQYF
TRBV15	NA	18	TRBJ2-3	NA	TGTGCCACCAGCAGAAGGATCGGACTCCCCTCTAGCACAGATACGCAGTATTTT	CATSRRIGLPSSTDTQYF
TRBV5-5	NA	17	TRBJ2-7	TRBD2	TGTGCCAGCAGCTCCTCTGGTCTAGCGGGGCGCTCCTACGAGCAGTACTTC	CASSSSGLAGRSYEQYF
TRBV20-1	NA	12	TRBJ1-2	NA	TGCAGTGCTACGACTACTAACTATGGCTACACCTTC	CSATTTNYGYTF
TRBV28	few	17	TRBJ2-1	TRBD2	TGTGCCAGCAGTTCGGTTTTTGGAGCGGGGGGTTACAATGAGCAGTTCTTC	CASSSVFGAGGYNEQFF
TRBV9	NA	14	TRBJ2-5	NA	TGTGCCAGCAGCGTAGGGCCCAGAGGGGAGACCCAGTACTTC	CASSVGPRGETQYF
TRBV25-1	NA	14	TRBJ2-3	NA	TGTGCCAGCACTAGGGGCTGGGGCACAGATACGCAGTATTTT	CASTRGWGTDTQYF
TRBV20-1	few	15	TRBJ2-4	NA	TGCAGTGCTAAGACCGATAGACTAGCCAAAAACATTCAGTACTTC	CSAKTDRLAKNIQYF
TRBV4-1	few	14	TRBJ2-5	NA	TGCGCCAGCAGCCAAGTCGGACTTGAAGAGACCCAGTACTTC	CASSQVGLEETQYF
TRBV3-1	NA	13	TRBJ1-6	NA	TGTGCCAGCAGCCAAGATTTGACTTCACCCCTCCACTTT	CASSQDLTSPLHF
TRBV6-5	NA	17	TRBJ2-3	NA	TGTGCCAGCAGTTCTTCTCTTCGACAGATTTCCACAGATACGCAGTATTTT	CASSSSLRQISTDTQYF
TRBV6-5	few	12	TRBJ2-3	NA	TGTGCCAGCAGTTATAGTAGAGATACGCAGTATTTT	CASSYSRDTQYF
TRBV6-5	NA	19	TRBJ2-4	TRBD1	TGTGCCAGCAGTTACCCGGACAGGCCTCGCATAGTCCCCAAAAACATTCAGTACTTC	CASSYPDRPRIVPKNIQYF
TRBV5-1	NA	18	TRBJ2-3	TRBD1	TGCGCCAGCAGCTTGATGACAGGGGCTCAGGCTAGCACAGATACGCAGTATTTT	CASSLMTGAQASTDTQYF
TRBV6-5	NA	14	TRBJ1-1	TRBD1	TGTGCCAGCAGTTACGGGACAGGGTTAACTGAAGCTTTCTTT	CASSYGTGLTEAFF
TRBV4-3	few	15	TRBJ1-5	NA	TGCGCCAGCAGCCAAGATCAGGACAGCAATCAGCCCCAGCATTTT	CASSQDQDSNQPQHF
TRBV12-3/TRBV12-4	NA	18	TRBJ2-7	TRBD2	TGTGCCAGCAGTTTAAATCCAGCGGGACTTTCGAGCTCCTACGAGCAGTACTTC	CASSLNPAGLSSSYEQYF
TRBV6-1	NA	17	TRBJ1-5	TRBD1	TGTGCCAGCAGTGAGACAGGGTACTTTGGGGCGGGTCAGCCCCAGCATTTT	CASSETGYFGAGQPQHF
TRBV7-3	few	16	TRBJ1-5	TRBD1	TGTGCCAGCAGCTTACTGACAGGGTATAGCAATCAGCCCCAGCATTTT	CASSLLTGYSNQPQHF
TRBV6-5	few	15	TRBJ2-7	NA	TGTGCCAGCAGTTACTCAAAGGACAAGCTTTACGAGCAGTACTTC	CASSYSKDKLYEQYF
TRBV7-2	NA	15	TRBJ2-5	NA	TGTGCCAGCAGCTGGTACAGGGAAGTTCAAGAGACCCAGTACTTC	CASSWYREVQETQYF
TRBV9	once	15	TRBJ1-1	NA	TGTGCCAGCAGGGGTGAGGGGTCCATGAACACTGAAGCTTTCTTT	CASRGEGSMNTEAFF
TRBV7-2	NA	18	TRBJ2-1	TRBD1	TGTGCCAGCAGCCGCCGGGACAGGGGGCGAATGAGGTGGAATGAGCAGTTCTTC	CASSRRDRGRMRWNEQFF
TRBV7-2	NA	14	TRBJ2-5	TRBD2	TGTACCAGCAGCCCCGGGGGGAATCGAGAGACCCAGTACTTC	CTSSPGGNRETQYF
TRBV20-1	NA	14	TRBJ1-4	TRBD1	TGCAGTGCTAGGAGACAGGGAGGAAGTGAAAAACTGTTTTTT	CSARRQGGSEKLFF
TRBV7-2	few	15	TRBJ1-1	NA	TGTGCCAGCAGCTTAGCAGGGGCTGGGAACACTGAAGCTTTCTTT	CASSLAGAGNTEAFF
TRBV4-3	NA	16	TRBJ2-3	NA	TGCGCCAGCAGCCAAGATCTGACAGCAGTAACAGATACGCAGTATTTT	CASSQDLTAVTDTQYF
TRBV7-2	few	17	TRBJ2-7	TRBD2	TGTGCCAGCAGCCGTTATCCGCGGGCTAGCGGGGGGTACGAGCAGTACTTC	CASSRYPRASGGYEQYF
TRBV5-1	NA	15	TRBJ1-2	NA	TGCGCCAGCAGCCTATCCCGGGACCTAGGTTATGGCTACACCTTC	CASSLSRDLGYGYTF
TRBV6-5	NA	16	TRBJ1-2	TRBD1	TGTGCCAGCACCCGGACAGGATTGGGCCTTAACTATGGCTACACCTTC	CASTRTGLGLNYGYTF
TRBV6-5	NA	15	TRBJ2-7	NA	TGTGCCAGCAGCCTTGCAGAGCCGGTCACCTACGAGCAGTACTTC	CASSLAEPVTYEQYF
TRBV5-1	NA	16	TRBJ2-7	NA	TGCGCCAGCAGCCCCCTCCATCTCGGGGGCCTTTACGAGCAGTACTTC	CASSPLHLGGLYEQYF
TRBV9	NA	14	TRBJ2-7	NA	TGTGCCAGCAGCTTGGATGGGCCCTCCTACGAGCAGTACTTC	CASSLDGPSYEQYF
TRBV12-5	NA	11	TRBJ2-3	NA	TGTGCTAGTGGCTGGGGAGATACGCAGTATTTT	CASGWGDTQYF
TRBV18	few	17	TRBJ2-5	TRBD2	TGTGCCAGCTCACCAAACCAACTAGCGGGCAAAGGGGAGACCCAGTACTTC	CASSPNQLAGKGETQYF
TRBV12-3/TRBV12-4	NA	15	TRBJ2-3	TRBD2	TGTGCCAGCAGTTCCATGACTAGCGGCGCAGATACGCAGTATTTT	CASSSMTSGADTQYF
TRBV7-3	few	13	TRBJ2-5	NA	TGTGCCAGCCACTCCCAACGGGGCGGGACCCAGTACTTC	CASHSQRGGTQYF
TRBV4-1	few	20	TRBJ2-3	TRBD2	TGCGCCAGCAGCCAAGATCTATACTCCCCAGCGGGGGTTCTCACAGATACGCAGTATTTT	CASSQDLYSPAGVLTDTQYF
TRBV4-1	NA	15	TRBJ2-7	TRBD2	TGCGCCAGCAGCCAGGGACTAGCGGGGTGCGGCGAGCAGTACTTC	CASSQGLAGCGEQYF